Following are 4 T cell receptor beta chains from one sample sequenced in a study of persistence of HIV-infected CD4 T cells. This was the immunoSEQ version 4 assay in survey mode. Sequencing used immunoSEQ multiplex PCR; TCRdb keeps in-frame clones, though not all of them. This repertoire shows 35,000 to 45,000 clones, roughly 89% found once; its top ten account for approximately 1.2%. Cells were stimulated nonspecifically with anti-CD3/anti-CD28 magnetic beads. Sorting selected CD4+ T cells upregulating both CD40 ligand and CD69. These receptors' antigens are unknown. The specimen comprised CD4+ T cells sorted from PBMCs after 18-hour stimulation, sampled from a patient who received antiretroviral therapy. These receptors came from an adult man with HIV who was CMV-seropositive.

The chain joins TRBV27 to TRBJ2-2; maybe TRBD1 (5 bases). Germline V gene lookup returns CDR1 MNHEY and CDR2 SMNVEV (reference sequence). V lost 0 bases and J lost 7, with 9 bases in between. The length of the CDR3 is 14 residues. The CDR3 bases are TGTGCCAGCAGTTTATCGCCAGGGATCGGGGAGCTGTTTTTT. Protein product: CASSLSPGIGELFF.

The chain recombines TRBV24-1 with TRBJ2-3; D might be TRBD2 (5 bases). V was clipped by 2 bases and J by 6 bases, with 14 bases between them. Germline V lookup: CDR1 KGHDR, CDR2 SFDVKD. There are 15 residues in the CDR3. CDR3 loop: CATSDSGIGIDTQYF. CDR3 nucleotides: TGTGCCACCAGTGATTCCGGGATTGGGATTGATACGCAGTATTTT.

V gene TRBV7-8 combines with J gene TRBJ2-1, with 14 bases that match TRBD2. The CDR3 is made up of 21 amino acids. Germline V gene sequence: CDR1 SGHVS, CDR2 FQNEAQ. V was clipped by 5 bases and J by 4 bases; unmatched bases: 19. CDR3 residues: CASSKGLAGVSPSPRYNEQFF. CDR3 nucleotide sequence: TGTGCCAGCAGCAAGGGACTAGCGGGGGTTTCCCCTTCCCCTAGATACAATGAGCAGTTCTTC.

The rearrangement joins TRBV28 to TRBJ1-1; D unresolved. Germline lookup yields CDR1 MDHEN and CDR2 SYDVKM. The germline V and J ends were trimmed by 3 bases and 4 bases, with 12 bases remaining between them. The CDR3 is made up of 14 amino acids. DNA of the CDR3: TGTGCCAGCAGTTTTTCCGTGACCGGCACTGAAGCTTTCTTT. Translation: CASSFSVTGTEAFF.